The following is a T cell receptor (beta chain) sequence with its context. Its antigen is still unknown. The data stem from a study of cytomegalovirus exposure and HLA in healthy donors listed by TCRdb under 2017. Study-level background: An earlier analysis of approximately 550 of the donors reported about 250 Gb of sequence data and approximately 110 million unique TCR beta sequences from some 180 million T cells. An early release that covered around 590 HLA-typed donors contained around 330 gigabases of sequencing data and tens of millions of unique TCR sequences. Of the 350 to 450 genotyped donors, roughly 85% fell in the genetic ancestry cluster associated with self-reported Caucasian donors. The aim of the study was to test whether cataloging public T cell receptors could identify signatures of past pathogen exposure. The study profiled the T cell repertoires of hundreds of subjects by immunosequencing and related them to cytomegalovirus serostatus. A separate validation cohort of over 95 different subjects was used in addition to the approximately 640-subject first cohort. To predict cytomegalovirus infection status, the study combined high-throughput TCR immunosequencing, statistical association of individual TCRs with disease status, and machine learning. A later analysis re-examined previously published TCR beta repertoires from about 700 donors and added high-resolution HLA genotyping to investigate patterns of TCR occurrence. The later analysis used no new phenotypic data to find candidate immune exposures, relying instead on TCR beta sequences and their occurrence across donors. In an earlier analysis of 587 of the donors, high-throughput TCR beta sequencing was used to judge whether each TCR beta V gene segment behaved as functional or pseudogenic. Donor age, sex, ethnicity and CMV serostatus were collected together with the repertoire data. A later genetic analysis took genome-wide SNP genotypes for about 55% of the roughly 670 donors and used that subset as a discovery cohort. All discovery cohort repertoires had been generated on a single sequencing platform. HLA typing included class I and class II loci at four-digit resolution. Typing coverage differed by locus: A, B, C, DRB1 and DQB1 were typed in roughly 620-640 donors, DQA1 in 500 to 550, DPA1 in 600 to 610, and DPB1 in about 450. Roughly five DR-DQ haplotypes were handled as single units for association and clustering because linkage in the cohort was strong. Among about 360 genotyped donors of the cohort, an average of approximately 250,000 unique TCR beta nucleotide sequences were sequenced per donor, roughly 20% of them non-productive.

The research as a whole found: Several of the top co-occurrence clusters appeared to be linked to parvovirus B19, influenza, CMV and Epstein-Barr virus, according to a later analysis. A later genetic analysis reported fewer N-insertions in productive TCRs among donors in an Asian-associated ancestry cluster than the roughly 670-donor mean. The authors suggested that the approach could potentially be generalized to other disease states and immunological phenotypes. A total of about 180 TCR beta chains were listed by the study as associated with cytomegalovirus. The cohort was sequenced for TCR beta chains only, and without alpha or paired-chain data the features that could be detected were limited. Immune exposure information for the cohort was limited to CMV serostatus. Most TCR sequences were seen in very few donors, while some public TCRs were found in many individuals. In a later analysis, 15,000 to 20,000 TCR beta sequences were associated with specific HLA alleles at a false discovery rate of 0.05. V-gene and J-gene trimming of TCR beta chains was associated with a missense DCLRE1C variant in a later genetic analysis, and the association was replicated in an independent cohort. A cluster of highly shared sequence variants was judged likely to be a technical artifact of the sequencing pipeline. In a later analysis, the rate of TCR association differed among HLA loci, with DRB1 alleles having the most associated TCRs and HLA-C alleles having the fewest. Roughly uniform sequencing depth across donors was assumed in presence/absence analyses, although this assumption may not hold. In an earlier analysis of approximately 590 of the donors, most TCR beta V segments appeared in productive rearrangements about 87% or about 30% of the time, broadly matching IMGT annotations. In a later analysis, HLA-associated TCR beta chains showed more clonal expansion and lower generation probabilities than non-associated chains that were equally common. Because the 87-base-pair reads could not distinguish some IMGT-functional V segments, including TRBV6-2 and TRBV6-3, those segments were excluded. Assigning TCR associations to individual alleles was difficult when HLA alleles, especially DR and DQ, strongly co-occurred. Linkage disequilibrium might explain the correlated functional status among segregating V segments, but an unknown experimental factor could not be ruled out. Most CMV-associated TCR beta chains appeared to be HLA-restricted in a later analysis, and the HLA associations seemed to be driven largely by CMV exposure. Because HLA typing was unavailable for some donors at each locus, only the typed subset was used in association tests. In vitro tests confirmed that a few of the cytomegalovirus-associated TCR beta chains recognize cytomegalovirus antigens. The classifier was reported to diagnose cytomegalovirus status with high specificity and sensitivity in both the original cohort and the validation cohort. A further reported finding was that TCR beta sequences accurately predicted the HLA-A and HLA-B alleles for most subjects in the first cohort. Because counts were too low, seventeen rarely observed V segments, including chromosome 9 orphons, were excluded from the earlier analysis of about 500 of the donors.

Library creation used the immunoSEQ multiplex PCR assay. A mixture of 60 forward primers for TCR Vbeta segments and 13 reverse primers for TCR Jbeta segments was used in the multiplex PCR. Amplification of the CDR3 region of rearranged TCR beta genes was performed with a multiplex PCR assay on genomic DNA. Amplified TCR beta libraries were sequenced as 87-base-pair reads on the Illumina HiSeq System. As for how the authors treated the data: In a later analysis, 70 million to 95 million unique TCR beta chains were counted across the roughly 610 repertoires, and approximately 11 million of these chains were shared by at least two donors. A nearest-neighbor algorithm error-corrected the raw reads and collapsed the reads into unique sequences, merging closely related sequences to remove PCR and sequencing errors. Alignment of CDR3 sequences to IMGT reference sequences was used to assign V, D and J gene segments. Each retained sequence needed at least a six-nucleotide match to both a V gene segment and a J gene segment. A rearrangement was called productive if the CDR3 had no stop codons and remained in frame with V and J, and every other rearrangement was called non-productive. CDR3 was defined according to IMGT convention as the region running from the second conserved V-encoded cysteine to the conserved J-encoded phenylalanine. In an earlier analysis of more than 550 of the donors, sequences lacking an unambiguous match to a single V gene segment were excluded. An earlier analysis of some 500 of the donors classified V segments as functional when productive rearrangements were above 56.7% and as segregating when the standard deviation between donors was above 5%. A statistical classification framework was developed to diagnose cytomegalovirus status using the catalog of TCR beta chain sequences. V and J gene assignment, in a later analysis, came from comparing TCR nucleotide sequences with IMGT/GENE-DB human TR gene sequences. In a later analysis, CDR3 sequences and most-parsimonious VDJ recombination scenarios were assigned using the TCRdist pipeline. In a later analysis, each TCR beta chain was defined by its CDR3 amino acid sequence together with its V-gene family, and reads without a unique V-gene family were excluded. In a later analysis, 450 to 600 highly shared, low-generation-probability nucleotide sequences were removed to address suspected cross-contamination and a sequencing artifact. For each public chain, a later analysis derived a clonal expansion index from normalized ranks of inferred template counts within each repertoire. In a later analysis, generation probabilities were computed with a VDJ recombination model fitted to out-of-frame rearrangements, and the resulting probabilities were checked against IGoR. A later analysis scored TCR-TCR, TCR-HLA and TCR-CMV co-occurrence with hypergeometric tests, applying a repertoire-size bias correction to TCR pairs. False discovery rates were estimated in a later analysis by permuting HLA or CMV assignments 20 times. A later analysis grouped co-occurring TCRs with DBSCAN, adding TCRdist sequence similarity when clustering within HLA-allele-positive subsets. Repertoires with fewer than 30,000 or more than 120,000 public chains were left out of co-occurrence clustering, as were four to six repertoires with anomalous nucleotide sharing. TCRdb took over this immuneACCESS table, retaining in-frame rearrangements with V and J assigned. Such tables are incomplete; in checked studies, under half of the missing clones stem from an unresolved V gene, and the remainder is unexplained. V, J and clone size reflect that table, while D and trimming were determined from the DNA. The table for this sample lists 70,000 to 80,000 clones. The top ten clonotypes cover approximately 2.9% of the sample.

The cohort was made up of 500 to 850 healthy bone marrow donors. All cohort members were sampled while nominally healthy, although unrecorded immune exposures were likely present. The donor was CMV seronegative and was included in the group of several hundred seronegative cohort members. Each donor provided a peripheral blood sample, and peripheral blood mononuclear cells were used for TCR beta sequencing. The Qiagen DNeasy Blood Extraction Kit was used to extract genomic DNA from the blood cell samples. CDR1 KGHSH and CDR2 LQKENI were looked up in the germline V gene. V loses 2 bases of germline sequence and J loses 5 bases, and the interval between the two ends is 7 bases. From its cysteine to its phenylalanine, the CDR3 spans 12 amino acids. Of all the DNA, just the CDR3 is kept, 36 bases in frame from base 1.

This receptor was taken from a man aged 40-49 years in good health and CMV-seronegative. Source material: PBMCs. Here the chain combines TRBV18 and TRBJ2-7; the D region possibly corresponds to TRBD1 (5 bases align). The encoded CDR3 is CASSPGAHEQYF. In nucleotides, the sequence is TGTGCCAGCTCACCAGGGGCCCACGAGCAGTACTTC.